These 20 T cell receptor beta chains were all obtained from the same sample, sequenced in a study of Graves' ophthalmopathy and Graves' hyperthyroidism (dated by TCRdb to between 2017 and 2018). These reads were obtained on an Illumina HiSeq 2000. For repertoire sequencing, the TCR beta CDR3 regions were amplified from RNA transcripts. The first round was an RT-PCR using HTBI primers with the Qiagen OneStep RT-PCR kit, and this first round was followed by a second-round multiplex PCR, then size selection and purification. TCRdb handled the public reads itself, with Q25 trimming in fastp and clone calling in MiXCR, and kept productive beta chains. Records with the same CDR3 protein are collapsed into one entry carrying the most frequent genes and DNA. The sample yields approximately 700,000 distinct CDR3 sequences; around 40% were counted once. The ten largest clones take up 40% to 55% of the sample.

Sequenced material: peripheral blood. The receptors originated from an adult man with Graves' ophthalmopathy.

The rearrangement uses TRBV7-9 and TRBJ2-2; D unclear. This CDR3 has 15 residues. The germline CDR1 and CDR2 sequences are SEHNR and FQNEAQ (reference sequence). The V gene lost 10 bases and the J gene lost 2 bases, with 17 bases spanning the gap. The CDR3 sequence is CATSARVGNTGELFF. The CDR3 DNA is TGTGCCACCAGTGCCCGGGTTGGAAACACCGGGGAGCTGTTTTTT.

This sequence joins TRBV9 and TRBJ2-7, with D perhaps TRBD1 (6 bases). Trimming took 3 bases from V and 6 from J, leaving 16 bases between them. The CDR3 is made up of 14 amino acids. Per the germline V gene, CDR1 is SGDLS and CDR2 is YYNGEE. The CDR3 spells CASSARDTSGEQYF. CDR3 nucleotide sequence: TGTGCCAGCAGCGCCCGGGACACCTCCGGCGAGCAGTACTTC.

J is TRBJ2-2 and V is TRBV25-1; 11 nucleotides align to TRBD2. The germline V gene has CDR1 MGHDK and CDR2 SYGVNS. Losses at the gene ends were 6 bases for V and 6 bases for J; bases not matched to a gene: 9. The CDR3 runs to 16 residues. The CDR3 spells CASSQGSGGASGELFF. The DNA of the CDR3 is TGTGCCAGCAGCCAAGGTAGCGGGGGGGCCTCCGGGGAGCTGTTTTTT.

The V call is TRBV12-3 or TRBV12-4, the J call TRBJ2-5; 8 nucleotides line up with TRBD2. This CDR3 spans 15 amino acids. V dropped 6 bases and J dropped 4; count of bases not matched to a gene: 10. In DNA form, the CDR3 reads TGTGCCAGCAGCGCCCTCGGCGGGGGGTCAGAGACCCAGTACTTC. Its translation is CASSALGGGSETQYF.

The rearrangement links TRBV29-1 to TRBJ1-2; D is unclear. The CDR3 contains 10 residues. Between the trimmed V and J ends, which lost 3 bases and 8 bases, there was a span of 7 bases. The V gene's germline CDR1 is SQVTM and CDR2 ANQGSEA. CDR3 sequence: CSVDEQGYTF. The CDR3 DNA reads TGCAGCGTTGATGAGCAGGGCTACACCTTC.

This clonotype was picked up many times. This chain links TRBV11-2 with TRBJ2-5, with D unclear. The CDR3 totals 14 residues. Germline assignment: CDR1 SGHAT and CDR2 FQNNGV. Deletions cut 4 bases from V and 6 bases from J, with 15 bases between. The CDR3 region is CASSYQKRVKTQYF. DNA of the CDR3: TGTGCCAGCAGCTACCAGAAGCGCGTAAAGACCCAGTACTTC.

The chain's CDR3 is CSARPQHF. The CDR3, as DNA: TGCAGTGCTAGGCCCCAGCATTTT. This chain joins TRBV20-1 and TRBJ1-5, with D unclear. The CDR3 is 8 amino acids. Trimming removed 3 bases at V and 9 bases at J, with 0 bases between. Germline V gene lookup returns CDR1 DFQATT and CDR2 SNEGSKA (reference sequence).

The gene calls are TRBV5-8 and TRBJ1-5; the match to TRBD1 covers 7 bases. Unmatched junction bases numbered 13, after V lost 1 base and J lost 6 bases. Germline-derived CDR1 and CDR2 are SGHTS and YDEGEE. The CDR3 length is 17 residues. Here the CDR3 DNA reads TGTGCCAGCAGCTTGATCGGAGGGGGCTATCTGGGTCAGCCCCAGCATTTT. Protein sequence: CASSLIGGGYLGQPQHF.

The V and J genes are TRBV7-2 and TRBJ2-5, with 10 bases lining up with TRBD2. Trimming cost V 5 bases and J 5 bases; bases outside gene matches: 17. Germline V gene data show CDR1 as SGHTA and CDR2 as FQGNSA. The CDR3 extends over 18 amino acids. As DNA, the CDR3 is TGTGCCAGCAGCCAAGAATTAGTAGCGGGAGGTAACAGTGAGACCCAGTACTTC. Residues: CASSQELVAGGNSETQYF.

V and J are TRBV12-5 and TRBJ1-1, with 8 bases fitting TRBD1. The CDR3 contains 18 residues. J was trimmed by 3 bases and V by 0 bases; bases with no gene match: 12. Germline V gene lookup returns CDR1 LGHNT and CDR2 FRNRAP. CDR3 amino acids: CASGLVFGAGGRHTEAFF. The CDR3 nucleotides are TGTGCTAGTGGTTTGGTATTCGGGGCAGGGGGCCGTCACACTGAAGCTTTCTTT.

The genes are TRBV6-6 and TRBJ2-6; 9 nucleotides align to TRBD1. The CDR3 contains 18 residues. The V segment lost 5 bases and the J segment 3 bases; nucleotides outside the gene matches: 11. Germline CDR1 and CDR2: MNHNY and SVGAGI (reference sequence). The CDR3 sequence is CASSRRGQGLNGANVLTF. In DNA, the CDR3 is TGTGCCAGCAGTCGACGGGGACAGGGACTTAATGGGGCCAACGTCCTGACTTTC.

In this sample, this clonotype turned up a few times. This chain joins TRBV7-9 and TRBJ2-7; perhaps TRBD1 as D (6 bases). Trimming shortened V by 2 bases and J by 5 bases, and 10 bases separated the two germline ends. Germline values: CDR1 SEHNR, CDR2 FQNEAQ (reference sequence). This CDR3 contains 13 residues. Written as DNA, the CDR3 is TGTGCCAGCAGCTTAACGGGACATGACGAGCAGTACTTC. Translating gives CASSLTGHDEQYF.

This clonotype was observed at least ten times. The chain has TRBV10-3 and TRBJ2-5, with 12 bases fitting TRBD2. J gave up 2 bases and V 3 bases, and 1 base lay outside the gene matches. This CDR3 spans 15 amino acids. Germline V gene data show CDR1 as ENHRY and CDR2 as SYGVKD. Here the CDR3 reads CAISELAGGQETQYF. CDR3 coding DNA: TGTGCCATCAGTGAACTAGCGGGGGGACAAGAGACCCAGTACTTC.

This chain uses TRBV4-2 with TRBJ1-4; TRBD1 is a possible D gene (6 bases). V was cut by 5 bases and J by 0 bases, with 13 bases left in between. CDR3 length equals 16 residues. Germline V gives CDR1 LGHNA, CDR2 YNFKEQ. The CDR3 loop reads CASSFLAGATNEKLFF. The CDR3 DNA reads TGTGCCAGCAGCTTCCTTGCAGGGGCAACTAATGAAAAACTGTTTTTT.

The chain has TRBV2 and TRBJ2-3; the D gene is possibly TRBD2 (7 bases). Germline CDR1 reads SNHLY; CDR2 reads FYNNEI. The CDR3 covers 14 residues. Trimming took off 5 bases at V and 5 bases at J, with 14 bases between the two ends. DNA of the CDR3: TGTGCCAGCAGTTGGGGGGGGCGCAGAGATACGCAGTATTTT. It codes for CASSWGGRRDTQYF.

The chain recombines TRBV11-2 with TRBJ2-7; 10 bases agree with TRBD1. The V segment lost 5 bases and the J segment 6 bases; nucleotides outside the gene matches: 7. The CDR3 has 14 amino acids. Germline V lookup: CDR1 SGHAT, CDR2 FQNNGV. CDR3 region: CASSTDRGRLEQYF. For the CDR3, the DNA is TGTGCCAGCAGCACTGACAGGGGGCGACTCGAGCAGTACTTC.

This sequence joins TRBV11-2 and TRBJ2-7; D remains unclear. Trimming took off 2 bases at V and 5 bases at J, with 16 bases between the two ends. This CDR3 is 15 amino acids long. CDR1 and CDR2 (germline): SGHAT, FQNNGV. CDR3 in amino acids: CASSLLRAVFDEQYF. CDR3 bases: TGTGCCAGCAGCTTACTTAGGGCGGTGTTCGACGAGCAGTACTTC. Filled out from reference TRBV11-2 and TRBJ2-7, the complete variable domain reads EAGVAQSPRYKIIEKRQSVAFWCNPISGHATLYWYQQILGQGPKLLIQFQNNGVVDDSQLPKDRFSAERLKGVDSTLKIQPAKLEDSAVYLCASSLLRAVFDEQYFGPGTRLTVT.

The table lists this clonotype with a few counts. The gene calls are TRBV9 and TRBJ1-5, with D possibly TRBD1 on 5 matching bases. This CDR3 has 15 residues. Germline CDR1 reads SGDLS; CDR2 reads YYNGEE. V lost 4 bases to trimming and J lost 6 bases, with 17 bases between them. The CDR3 loop is CASSPGTAGPQPQHF. CDR3 nucleotides: TGTGCCAGCAGCCCCGGGACCGCGGGGCCTCAGCCCCAGCATTTT.

The chain joins TRBV12-3 or TRBV12-4 to TRBJ2-7; possibly TRBD2 for D (5 bases). The CDR3 extends over 12 amino acids. V lost 6 bases and J 5 bases, leaving 11 bases between the germline ends. The CDR3 nucleotides read TGTGCCAGCAGCAATAGCGCTAACGAGCAGTACTTC. Amino acid sequence: CASSNSANEQYF.

This chain uses TRBV7-9 with TRBJ1-1; 7 bases match TRBD1. V gave up 5 bases and J gave up 7 bases; unmatched junction bases: 10. This CDR3 comprises 14 residues. CDR1 and CDR2 from the germline V gene are SEHNR and FQNEAQ (reference sequence). DNA of the CDR3: TGTGCCAGCAGCCCAACAGGGGAATCGCATGAAGCTTTCTTT. Translating it yields CASSPTGESHEAFF.